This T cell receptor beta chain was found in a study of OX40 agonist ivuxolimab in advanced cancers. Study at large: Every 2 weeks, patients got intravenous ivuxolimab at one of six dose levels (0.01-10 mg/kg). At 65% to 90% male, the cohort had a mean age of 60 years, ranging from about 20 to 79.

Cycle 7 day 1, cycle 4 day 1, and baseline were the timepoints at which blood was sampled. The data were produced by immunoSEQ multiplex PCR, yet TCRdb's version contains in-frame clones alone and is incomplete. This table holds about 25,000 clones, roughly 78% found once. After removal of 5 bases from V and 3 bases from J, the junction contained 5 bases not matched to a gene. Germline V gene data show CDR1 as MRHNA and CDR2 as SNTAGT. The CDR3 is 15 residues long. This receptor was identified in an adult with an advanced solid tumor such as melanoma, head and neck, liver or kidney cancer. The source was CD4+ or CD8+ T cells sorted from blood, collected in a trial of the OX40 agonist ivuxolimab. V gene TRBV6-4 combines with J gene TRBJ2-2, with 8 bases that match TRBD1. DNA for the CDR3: TGTGCCAGCAGTCGCCTGACAGGGGACACCGGGGAGCTGTTTTTT. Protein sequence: CASSRLTGDTGELFF.